The present entry profiles one TCR beta chain with its context. Its target is unknown. This record comes from a study of cytomegalovirus exposure and HLA in healthy donors. Findings and limits, study-wide: Later on, analysis showed that most CMV-associated TCR beta chains appeared to be HLA-restricted.

Amplification used 60 Vbeta primers and 13 Jbeta primers. The data were produced by immunoSEQ multiplex PCR, yet TCRdb's version contains in-frame clones alone and is incomplete. The top ten clones hold 8% to 9% of a sample with 98,000 or so clones, more than 65% of them seen once. Nominally healthy donors provided the samples, though records likely missed some immune exposures. This clonotype originated in a human donor in good health. The sequenced sample was PBMCs.

The CDR3 loop reads CASSLGLASGRDTQYF. The CDR3, as DNA: TGTGCCAGCAGCTTAGGTCTTGCAAGCGGGAGAGATACGCAGTATTTT. This chain uses TRBV7-8 with TRBJ2-3; 8 bases map to TRBD2. The germline gives CDR1 SGHVS, CDR2 FQNEAQ. The length of the CDR3 is 16 residues. Unmatched junction bases numbered 8, after V lost 1 base and J lost 5 bases.